One and the same sample provided the 18 T cell receptor beta chains below, sequenced in a study of beta chain features in type 1 diabetes. The antigens these receptors bind are not known. General study findings and limits: All four CD4+ subsets from Type 1 diabetes patients carried moderately but significantly shorter TCRB CDR3s.

The study reverse transcribed the entire isolated RNA, so it sequenced expressed TCRB transcripts. The method was immunoSEQ multiplex PCR; TCRdb's version includes in-frame clones alone and lacks a portion of them. This table has more than 250,000 clones, around 20% appearing once. The source material was naive CD4+ T cells from blood. The receptors come from a woman in her forties with type 1 diabetes.

The chain couples TRBV5-1 to TRBJ2-7, with TRBD1 matching 8 bases. The germline V gene encodes CDR1 SGHRS and CDR2 YFSETQ. The CDR3 runs 15 residues. The V and J ends lost 0 bases and 0 bases, in that order; junction bases with no gene match: 2. CDR3 sequence reads: CASSLVGTGSYEQYF. CDR3 bases: TGCGCCAGCAGCTTGGTCGGGACAGGCTCCTACGAGCAGTACTTC. Based on the CDR3 plus reference TRBV5-1 and TRBJ2-7, the full variable domain is KAGVTQTPRYLIKTRGQQVTLSCSPISGHRSVSWYQQTPGQGLQFLFEYFSETQRNKGNFPGRFSGRQFSNSRSEMNVSTLELGDSALYLCASSLVGTGSYEQYFGPGTRLTVT.

This clone was picked up a small number of times. This chain connects TRBV7-2 to TRBJ2-3, with D unresolved. This CDR3 has 14 residues. V lost 6 bases to trimming and J lost 3 bases, with 13 bases between them. Looked up from germline, CDR1 is SGHTA and CDR2 is FQGNSA. DNA for the CDR3: TGTGCCAGCAGTCCTACGCTAACGACAGATACGCAGTATTTT. Protein: CASSPTLTTDTQYF.

The V gene is TRBV9, the J gene TRBJ2-4; perhaps TRBD1 as D (6 bases). This CDR3 spans 14 amino acids. Per germline, CDR1 SGDLS and CDR2 YYNGEE. The ends were cut back, 3 bases at V and 5 bases at J, with 12 bases in the middle. The CDR3 DNA is TGTGCCAGCAGCGGAAGACAGGCCGAAAACATTCAGTACTTC. Translated, it gives CASSGRQAENIQYF.

This clone was detected a few times. The J gene is TRBJ1-1, the V gene TRBV30; 7 nucleotides line up with TRBD1. The CDR3 sequence is 14 residues long. J lost 0 bases, V lost 5 bases, and 6 bases had no gene match. CDR1 and CDR2 from the germline V gene are GTSNPN and SVGIG (reference sequence). The CDR3 bases are TGTGCCTGGGGAACGGGACAGTTGAACACTGAAGCTTTCTTT. Translation gives CAWGTGQLNTEAFF.

This chain connects TRBV29-1 to TRBJ2-7, with 9 nucleotides matching TRBD1. This CDR3 spans 12 amino acids. After removal of 8 bases from V and 5 bases from J, the junction contained 7 bases not matched to a gene. Germline V CDR1 and CDR2: SQVTM, ANQGSEA. The CDR3 DNA follows: TGCAGCATAGGACAGGGGACTCACGAGCAGTACTTC. Translating gives CSIGQGTHEQYF.

The CDR3 sequence is CASSVNGGAVGTDTQYF. The CDR3 DNA follows: TGTGCCAGCAGCGTAAATGGCGGGGCAGTCGGCACAGATACGCAGTATTTT. The rearrangement joins TRBV7-2 to TRBJ2-3; tentatively, D is TRBD2 (6 bases). Germline V gene sequence: CDR1 SGHTA, CDR2 FQGNSA. The germline V and J ends were trimmed by 5 bases and 1 base, with 19 bases remaining between them. The CDR3 runs to 17 residues.

The CDR3 DNA sequence: TGCGCCAGCAGCTTGCCAGGGGGTAACACCGGGGAGCTGTTTTTT. It translates to CASSLPGGNTGELFF. The chain carries TRBV5-1 and TRBJ2-2, with TRBD1 identical over 7 bases. The V gene end was trimmed by 1 base and the J gene end by 2 bases; junction bases not matched to a gene: 2. Per the germline V gene, CDR1 is SGHRS and CDR2 is YFSETQ. The CDR3 runs to 15 residues.

This clone was picked up a small number of times. This chain joins TRBV25-1 and TRBJ1-2, with D maybe TRBD1 (5 bases). This CDR3 spans 13 amino acids. CDR1 and CDR2 from the germline V gene are MGHDK and SYGVNS. V was trimmed by 6 bases and J by 8 bases, leaving 16 bases between them. The CDR3 nucleotides are TGTGCCAGCAGGGCAACGGGACTGGGGGGCTACACCTTC. Its translation: CASRATGLGGYTF.

V is TRBV28 and J is TRBJ2-3, with TRBD1 matching 8 bases. This CDR3 comprises 15 residues. CDR1 MDHEN and CDR2 SYDVKM come from the germline V gene. Unmatched junction bases numbered 5, after V lost 4 bases and J lost 2 bases. The CDR3 DNA reads as TGTGCCAGCAGTTCCCCGGGACAGGACACAGATACGCAGTATTTT. Protein product: CASSSPGQDTDTQYF.

This clone has only a few counts. The CDR3 reads CASSQDWANHEQFF. CDR3 bases: TGCGCCAGCAGCCAAGATTGGGCGAACCATGAGCAGTTCTTC. The chain carries TRBV4-1 and TRBJ2-1; no clear D. Trimming stripped 0 bases from V and 8 bases from J, with 11 bases between. The CDR3 is 14 amino acids. The germline V gene has CDR1 MGHRA and CDR2 YSYEKL.

The chain employs TRBV13 and TRBJ2-1; D not resolved. The CDR3 spans 11 residues. In germline, CDR1 is PRHDT, CDR2 FYEKMQ (reference sequence). Trimming pared 2 bases from V and 7 bases from J, leaving 3 bases between. In nucleotides, the CDR3 is TGTGCCAGCAGCTTACAAAATGAGCAGTTCTTC. Its protein is CASSLQNEQFF.

The chain recombines TRBV5-4 with TRBJ2-2; D perhaps matches TRBD1 (5 bases). V gave up 0 bases and J gave up 2 bases, with 11 bases separating them. Per germline, CDR1 SGHNT and CDR2 YYREEE (reference sequence). The CDR3 spans 16 residues. CDR3 protein: CASSLVGRANTGELFF. The CDR3 DNA follows: TGTGCCAGCAGCTTGGTCGGCAGGGCTAACACCGGGGAGCTGTTTTTT.

This clone was observed a single time. The chain links TRBV7-9 to TRBJ2-6; D remains unclear. V was pared by 5 bases and J by 0 bases, with 8 bases between. Per germline, CDR1 SEHNR and CDR2 FQNEAQ (reference sequence). The CDR3 totals 15 residues. The CDR3 DNA is TGTGCCAGCAGCCCCAGGTTCTCTGGGGCCAACGTCCTGACTTTC. As protein: CASSPRFSGANVLTF.

This clone was detected a few times. The V and J genes are TRBV7-9 and TRBJ1-5, with D uncertain. This CDR3 comprises 14 residues. Germline V lookup: CDR1 SEHNR, CDR2 FQNEAQ (reference sequence). V shed 5 bases and J shed 4 bases, with 12 bases lying between them. The CDR3 DNA reads TGTGCCAGCAGCCTCGGGTTCTTTAATCAGCCCCAGCATTTT. This encodes CASSLGFFNQPQHF.

This clone was found a few times. The V gene is TRBV5-4, the J gene TRBJ1-1; D may be TRBD1 (5 bases). This CDR3 region has 16 residues. V was clipped by 6 bases and J by 1 base, with 19 bases between them. From germline, CDR1 is SGHNT and CDR2 YYREEE (reference sequence). The CDR3 sequence: CASTASGISPNTEAFF. The CDR3 DNA sequence: TGTGCCAGCACCGCCTCAGGGATAAGCCCGAACACTGAAGCTTTCTTT.

In its sample, this clone was seen a few times. The chain employs TRBV18 and TRBJ1-5; 12 bases align to TRBD1. J lost 6 bases, V lost 2 bases, and 2 bases had no gene match. This CDR3 has 15 amino acids. CDR1 and CDR2 from the germline V gene are KGHSH and LQKENI. CDR3: CASSPRDRGPQPQHF. The CDR3 DNA is TGTGCCAGCTCACCAAGGGACAGGGGGCCTCAGCCCCAGCATTTT. Variable domain in full (rest from reference TRBV18 and TRBJ1-5): NAGVMQNPRHLVRRRGQEARLRCSPMKGHSHVYWYRQLPEEGLKFMVYLQKENIIDESGMPKERFSAEFPKEGPSILRIQQVVRGDSAAYFCASSPRDRGPQPQHFGDGTRLSIL.

This clone was counted between two and nine times. The chain's CDR3 is CASSPPDRGKVANVLTF. The CDR3 coding sequence is TGCGCCAGCAGCCCACCCGACAGGGGGAAAGTGGCCAACGTCCTGACTTTC. The rearrangement links TRBV4-1 to TRBJ2-6, with 9 bases that match TRBD1. This CDR3 is built from 17 residues. V dropped 4 bases and J dropped 6; count of bases not matched to a gene: 10. Germline CDR1 is MGHRA and CDR2 is YSYEKL.

This clone was picked up a small number of times. This chain connects TRBV5-4 to TRBJ2-3; D remains unclear. CDR3 size: 14 residues. The V end lost 7 bases, the J end lost 0 bases, and 12 bases lay between the germline ends. The germline gives CDR1 SGHNT, CDR2 YYREEE (reference sequence). For the CDR3, the DNA is TGTGCCAGCCAGGCGCAGTCAAGCACAGATACGCAGTATTTT. It encodes CASQAQSSTDTQYF.